This T cell receptor beta chain was documented in a study of cytomegalovirus exposure and HLA in healthy donors. Points from the study as a whole: Analysis performed later found more than 15,000 TCR beta sequences associated with HLA alleles at 0.05 false discovery rate. In vitro work confirmed that a few CMV-associated chains recognize CMV antigens.

On this clone: Its antigen is not identified.

The primer mix had 60 Vbeta and 13 Jbeta primers. Method: immunoSEQ multiplex PCR; TCRdb's copy keeps in-frame clones and lacks some. The table records over 75,000 clones, roughly 66% of them present only once. Sequencing used PBMCs. The receptor's source is a man between 25 and 39 years old in good health and CMV-seronegative.

This chain's CDR3 is CASSQEIRGARTGELFF. CDR3 in DNA: TGCGCCAGCAGCCAAGAAATTCGGGGGGCGCGGACCGGGGAGCTGTTTTTT. The chain joins TRBV4-1 to TRBJ2-2, with D possibly TRBD2 on 7 matching bases. Germline CDR1 reads MGHRA; CDR2 reads YSYEKL. This CDR3 has 17 residues. V lost 0 bases, J lost 5 bases, and 16 bases lay in between.